This T cell receptor (beta chain) was profiled in a study of T cell responses to AZD1222 COVID-19 vaccine. Study outcomes and limitations: There were repertoire samples only from the period after the peak T cell response. Spike regions recognized by vaccine-associated CD4 TCRs spanned the protein, led by 160-218 and 743-854. The donor cohort was predominantly white British with a female majority, and clonal diversity may have been underestimated.

It was second doses at about 4 or about 12 weeks that were pooled. Sequencing was performed with immunoSEQ multiplex PCR; in TCRdb, only in-frame clones are kept and a portion is missing. In the table there are about 52,000 clones, approximately 86% of which are singletons. The germline V gene encodes CDR1 SGHRS and CDR2 YFSETQ. The CDR3 has 15 residues. Trimming shortened V by 1 base and J by 2 bases, and 10 bases separated the two germline ends. Comments on this clone: The antigen is not known.

The chain employs TRBV5-1 and TRBJ2-1; D may be TRBD2 (6 bases). The specimen comprised peripheral blood, sampled 28 days after the second AZD1222 dose. The source is an adult who received the AZD1222 COVID-19 vaccine. The CDR3 here is CASSLRGEAYNEQFF. In DNA, the CDR3 is TGCGCCAGCAGCTTGCGTGGGGAGGCCTACAATGAGCAGTTCTTC.